This TCR beta chain was retrieved from a study of control samples from healthy donors and cancer patients (dated by TCRdb to 2020 to 2022). From the cysteine up to the phenylalanine, the CDR3 has a length of 14 residues. Just the 42-base CDR3 DNA is kept, in frame starting at base 1. Sequences MDHEN (CDR1) and SYDVKM (CDR2) are obtained from the germline V gene. V has 2 bases trimmed and J has 6 bases trimmed; junction bases matching no gene number 5. On this clone: Its antigen is still unknown. No clone much larger than this one lies a single base away; base qualities are absent.

Library preparation was by the immunoSEQ multiplex PCR assay. The table was pulled from immuneACCESS by TCRdb, which kept in-frame rearrangements only. Such tables lose some clones; where checked, under half of the loss comes from unresolved V genes, and the rest has no known cause. The sample table records some 23,000 clones; approximately 85% of these occur just once. The top ten clones comprise 35% to 40% of the sample. Sequences were obtained from PBMCs. This sequence was found in a man between 60 and 70 years old with head and neck cancer. The rearranged segments are TRBV28 and TRBJ2-7, with 9 bases in between that match TRBD2. The nucleotides are TGTGCCAGCAGTTTAGAAGCGGGAGGCCGCGAGCAGTACTTC. It is translated as CASSLEAGGREQYF.